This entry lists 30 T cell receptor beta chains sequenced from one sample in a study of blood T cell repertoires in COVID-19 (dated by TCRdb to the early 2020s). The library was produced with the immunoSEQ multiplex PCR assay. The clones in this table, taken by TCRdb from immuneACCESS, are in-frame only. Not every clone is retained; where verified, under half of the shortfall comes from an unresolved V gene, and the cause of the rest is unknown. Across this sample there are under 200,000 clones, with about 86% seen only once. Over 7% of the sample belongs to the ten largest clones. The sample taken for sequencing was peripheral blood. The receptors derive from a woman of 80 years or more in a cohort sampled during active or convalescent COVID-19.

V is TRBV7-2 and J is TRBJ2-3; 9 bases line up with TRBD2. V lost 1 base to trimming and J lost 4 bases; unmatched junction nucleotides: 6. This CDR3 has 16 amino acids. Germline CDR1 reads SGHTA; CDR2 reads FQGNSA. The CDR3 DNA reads TGTGCCAGCAGCTTAGTGGCTAGCGGGGTTTCAGATACGCAGTATTTT. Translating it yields CASSLVASGVSDTQYF.

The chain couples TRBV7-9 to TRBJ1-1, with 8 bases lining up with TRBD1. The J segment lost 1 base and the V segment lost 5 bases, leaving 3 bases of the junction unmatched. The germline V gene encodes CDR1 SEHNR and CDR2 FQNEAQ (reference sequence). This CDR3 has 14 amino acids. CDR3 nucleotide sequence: TGTGCCAGCAGCGCAGGGGGCGAGAACACTGAAGCTTTCTTT. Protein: CASSAGGENTEAFF.

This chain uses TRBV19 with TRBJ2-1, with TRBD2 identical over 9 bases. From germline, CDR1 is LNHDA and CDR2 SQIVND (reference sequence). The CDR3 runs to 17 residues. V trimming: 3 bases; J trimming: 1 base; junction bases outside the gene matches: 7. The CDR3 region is CASSIRSGSNSYNEQFF. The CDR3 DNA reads TGTGCCAGTAGTATCCGTAGCGGGAGTAATTCCTACAATGAGCAGTTCTTC. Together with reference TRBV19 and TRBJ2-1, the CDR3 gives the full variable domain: DGGITQSPKYLFRKEGQNVTLSCEQNLNHDAMYWYRQDPGQGLRLIYYSQIVNDFQKGDIAEGYSVSREKKESFPLTVTSAQKNPTAFYLCASSIRSGSNSYNEQFFGPGTRLTVL.

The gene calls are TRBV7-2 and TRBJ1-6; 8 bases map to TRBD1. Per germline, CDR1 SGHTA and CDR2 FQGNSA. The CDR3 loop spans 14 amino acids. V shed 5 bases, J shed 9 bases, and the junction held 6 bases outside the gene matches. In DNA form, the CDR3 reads TGTGCCAGCAGCCAAGACAGGGGTCTTTCACCCCTCCACTTT. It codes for CASSQDRGLSPLHF. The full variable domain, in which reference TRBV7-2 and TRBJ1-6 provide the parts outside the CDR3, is GAGVSQSPSNKVTEKGKDVELRCDPISGHTALYWYRQSLGQGLEFLIYFQGNSAPDKSGLPSDRFSAERTGGSVSTLTIQRTQQEDSAVYLCASSQDRGLSPLHFGNGTRLTVT.

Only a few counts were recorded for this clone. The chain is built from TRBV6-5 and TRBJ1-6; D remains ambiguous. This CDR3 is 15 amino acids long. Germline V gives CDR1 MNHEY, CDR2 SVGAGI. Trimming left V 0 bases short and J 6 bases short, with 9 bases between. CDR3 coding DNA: TGTGCCAGCAGTTACTCGAGCGCTCCTAATTCACCCCTCCACTTT. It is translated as CASSYSSAPNSPLHF.

The CDR3 region is CASSFRSAGGVRDSPLHF. In nucleotides, the CDR3 is TGTGCCAGCAGCTTTCGCTCCGCAGGGGGCGTCCGGGATTCACCCCTCCACTTT. The rearrangement joins TRBV7-9 to TRBJ1-6; 8 nucleotides agree with TRBD1. Germline trimming cut 3 bases from V and 8 bases from J; bases unmatched to any gene: 15. Germline V gene data show CDR1 as SEHNR and CDR2 as FQNEAQ (reference sequence). The CDR3 length is 18 residues.

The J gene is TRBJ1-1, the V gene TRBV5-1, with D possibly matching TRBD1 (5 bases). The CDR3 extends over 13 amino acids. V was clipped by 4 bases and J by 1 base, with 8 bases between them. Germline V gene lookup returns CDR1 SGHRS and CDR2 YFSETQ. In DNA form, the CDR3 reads TGCGCCAGCAGCGCCACAGGGAACACTGAAGCTTTCTTT. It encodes CASSATGNTEAFF.

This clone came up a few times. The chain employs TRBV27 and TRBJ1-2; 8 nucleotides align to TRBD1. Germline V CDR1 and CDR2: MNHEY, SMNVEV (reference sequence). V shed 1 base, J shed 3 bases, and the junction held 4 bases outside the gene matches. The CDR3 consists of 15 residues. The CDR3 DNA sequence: TGTGCCAGCAGTTTATGGGGACAGGTTGACTATGGCTACACCTTC. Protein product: CASSLWGQVDYGYTF.

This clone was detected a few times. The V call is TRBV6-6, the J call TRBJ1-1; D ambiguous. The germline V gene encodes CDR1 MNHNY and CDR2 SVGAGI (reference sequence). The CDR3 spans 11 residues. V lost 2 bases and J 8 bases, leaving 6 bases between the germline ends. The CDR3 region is CASSYPREAFF. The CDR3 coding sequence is TGTGCCAGCAGTTACCCTAGGGAAGCTTTCTTT.

The CDR3 DNA reads TGTGCCAGCAGACTCGGTGGGGCAGGGGGTCGAGAGACCCAGTACTTC. Translated, it gives CASRLGGAGGRETQYF. This chain uses TRBV28 with TRBJ2-5, with 7 bases that match TRBD1. The V gene end was trimmed by 6 bases and the J gene end by 4 bases; junction bases not matched to a gene: 14. There are 16 residues in the CDR3. The germline V gene encodes CDR1 MDHEN and CDR2 SYDVKM.

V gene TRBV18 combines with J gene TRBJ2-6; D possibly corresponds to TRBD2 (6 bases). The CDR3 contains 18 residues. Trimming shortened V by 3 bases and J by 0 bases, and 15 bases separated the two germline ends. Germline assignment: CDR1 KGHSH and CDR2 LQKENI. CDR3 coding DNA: TGTGCCAGCTCACCGGAGCCGGGACTGAGCTCTGGGGCCAACGTCCTGACTTTC. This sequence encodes CASSPEPGLSSGANVLTF.

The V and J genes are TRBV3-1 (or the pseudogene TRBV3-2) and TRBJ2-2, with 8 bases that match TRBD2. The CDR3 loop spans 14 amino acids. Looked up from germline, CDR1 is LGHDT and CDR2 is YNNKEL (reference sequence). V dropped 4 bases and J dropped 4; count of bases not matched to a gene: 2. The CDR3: CASSPGGFTGELFF. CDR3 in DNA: TGTGCCAGCAGCCCGGGAGGGTTCACCGGGGAGCTGTTTTTT.

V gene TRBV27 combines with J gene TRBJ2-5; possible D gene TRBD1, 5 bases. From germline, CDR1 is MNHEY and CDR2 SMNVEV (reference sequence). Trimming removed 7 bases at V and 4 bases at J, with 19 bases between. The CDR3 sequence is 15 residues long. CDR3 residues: CASKSIARALETQYF. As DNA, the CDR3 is TGTGCCAGCAAAAGTATAGCCAGGGCACTAGAGACCCAGTACTTC.

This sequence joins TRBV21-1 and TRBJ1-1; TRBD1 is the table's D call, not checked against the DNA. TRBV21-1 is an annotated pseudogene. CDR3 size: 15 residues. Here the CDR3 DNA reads TGTGCCAGCAGCACCCGGGACAGCCAGAACACTGAAGCTTTCTTT. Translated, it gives CASSTRDSQNTEAFF.

Here the CDR3 DNA reads TGTGCCACCCAACAGACAGGGGCCCAACAGCCCCAGCATTTT. As protein: CATQQTGAQQPQHF. The chain uses TRBV10-3 and TRBJ1-5; 8 bases fit TRBD1. CDR1 and CDR2 (germline): ENHRY, SYGVKD. V shed 10 bases and J 7 bases; nucleotides not matched to a gene: 12. The CDR3 runs to 14 residues.

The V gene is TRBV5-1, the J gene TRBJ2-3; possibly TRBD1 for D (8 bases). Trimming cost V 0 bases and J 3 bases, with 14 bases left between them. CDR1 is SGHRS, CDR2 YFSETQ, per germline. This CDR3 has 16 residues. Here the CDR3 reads CASSLGGQGGTDTQYF. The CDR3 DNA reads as TGCGCCAGCAGCTTGGGAGGACAGGGAGGGACAGATACGCAGTATTTT.

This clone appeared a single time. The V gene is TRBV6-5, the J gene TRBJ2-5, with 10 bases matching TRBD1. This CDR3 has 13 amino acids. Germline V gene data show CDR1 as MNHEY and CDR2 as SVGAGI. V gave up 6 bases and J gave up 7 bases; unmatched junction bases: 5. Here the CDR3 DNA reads TGTGCCAGCAGCCGGGACAGGGGACCGACCCAGTACTTC. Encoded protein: CASSRDRGPTQYF.

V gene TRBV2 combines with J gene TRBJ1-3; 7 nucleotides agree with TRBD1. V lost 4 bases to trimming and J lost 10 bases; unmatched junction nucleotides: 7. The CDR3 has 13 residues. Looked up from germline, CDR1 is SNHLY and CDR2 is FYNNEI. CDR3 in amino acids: CASSVGQGDTIYF. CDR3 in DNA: TGTGCCAGCAGTGTGGGCCAGGGGGATACCATATATTTT. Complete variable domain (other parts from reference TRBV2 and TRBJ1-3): EPEVTQTPSHQVTQMGQEVILRCVPISNHLYFYWYRQILGQKVEFLVSFYNNEISEKSEIFDDQFSVERPDGSNFTLKIRSTKLEDSAMYFCASSVGQGDTIYFGEGSWLTVV.

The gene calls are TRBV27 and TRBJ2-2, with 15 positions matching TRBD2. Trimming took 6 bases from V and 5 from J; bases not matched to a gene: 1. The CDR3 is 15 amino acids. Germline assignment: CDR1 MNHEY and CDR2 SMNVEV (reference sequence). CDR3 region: CASRGLAGGTGELFF. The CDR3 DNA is TGTGCCAGCAGAGGACTAGCGGGAGGGACCGGGGAGCTGTTTTTT.

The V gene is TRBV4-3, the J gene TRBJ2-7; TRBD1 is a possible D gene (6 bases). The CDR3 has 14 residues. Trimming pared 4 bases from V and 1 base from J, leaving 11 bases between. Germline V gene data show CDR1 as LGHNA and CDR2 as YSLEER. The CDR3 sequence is CASSRDIMSYEQYF. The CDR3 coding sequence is TGCGCCAGCAGCCGGGACATAATGTCCTACGAGCAGTACTTC.

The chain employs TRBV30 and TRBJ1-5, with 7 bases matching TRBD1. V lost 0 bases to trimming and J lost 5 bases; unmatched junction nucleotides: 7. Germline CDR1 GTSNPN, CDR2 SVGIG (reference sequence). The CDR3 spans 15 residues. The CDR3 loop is CAWSVLGGGYQPQHF. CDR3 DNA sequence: TGTGCCTGGAGTGTGTTAGGGGGCGGATATCAGCCCCAGCATTTT.

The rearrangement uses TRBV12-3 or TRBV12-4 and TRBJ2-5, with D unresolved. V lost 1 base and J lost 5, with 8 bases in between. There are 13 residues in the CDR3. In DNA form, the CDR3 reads TGTGCCAGCAGTTTAGTTTCCGTCGAGACCCAGTACTTC. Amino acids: CASSLVSVETQYF.

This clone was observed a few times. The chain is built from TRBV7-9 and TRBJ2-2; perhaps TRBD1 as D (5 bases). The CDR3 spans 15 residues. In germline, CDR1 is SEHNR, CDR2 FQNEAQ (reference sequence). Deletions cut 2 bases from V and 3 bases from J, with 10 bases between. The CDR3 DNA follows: TGTGCCAGCAGCTTATTAATGGGGCACACCGGGGAGCTGTTTTTT. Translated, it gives CASSLLMGHTGELFF.

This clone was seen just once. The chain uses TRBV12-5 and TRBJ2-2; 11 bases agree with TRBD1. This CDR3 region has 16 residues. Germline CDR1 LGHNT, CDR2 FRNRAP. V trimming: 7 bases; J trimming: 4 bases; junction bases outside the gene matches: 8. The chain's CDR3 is CASALDRGLITGELFF. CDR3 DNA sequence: TGTGCTAGTGCCCTGGACAGGGGGCTGATCACCGGGGAGCTGTTTTTT.

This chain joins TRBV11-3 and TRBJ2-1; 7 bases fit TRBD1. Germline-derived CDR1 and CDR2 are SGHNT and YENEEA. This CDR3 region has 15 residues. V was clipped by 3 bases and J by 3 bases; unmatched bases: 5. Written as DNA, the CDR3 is TGTGCCAGCAGCTTGTCAGGGGGATACTACAATGAGCAGTTCTTC. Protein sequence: CASSLSGGYYNEQFF.

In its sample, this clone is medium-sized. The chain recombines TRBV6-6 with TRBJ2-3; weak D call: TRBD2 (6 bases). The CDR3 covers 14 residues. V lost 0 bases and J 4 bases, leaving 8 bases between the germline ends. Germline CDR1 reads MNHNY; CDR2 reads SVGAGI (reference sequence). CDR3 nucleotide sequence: TGTGCCAGCAGTTACTCGGAGGGACCAGATACGCAGTATTTT. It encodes CASSYSEGPDTQYF.

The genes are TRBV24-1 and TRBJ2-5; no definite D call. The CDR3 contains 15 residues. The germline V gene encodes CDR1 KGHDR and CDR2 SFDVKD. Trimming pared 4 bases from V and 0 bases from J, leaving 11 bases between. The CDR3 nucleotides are TGTGCCACCAGTGACCCTGCTGAGTACCAAGAGACCCAGTACTTC. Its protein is CATSDPAEYQETQYF.

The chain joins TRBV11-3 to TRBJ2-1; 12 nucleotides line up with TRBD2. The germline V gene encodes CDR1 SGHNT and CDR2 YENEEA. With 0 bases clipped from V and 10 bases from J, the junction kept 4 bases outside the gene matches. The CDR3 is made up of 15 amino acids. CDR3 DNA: TGTGCCAGCAGCTTAGATCTAGCGGGGGGGAGAGAGCAGTTCTTC. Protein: CASSLDLAGGREQFF.

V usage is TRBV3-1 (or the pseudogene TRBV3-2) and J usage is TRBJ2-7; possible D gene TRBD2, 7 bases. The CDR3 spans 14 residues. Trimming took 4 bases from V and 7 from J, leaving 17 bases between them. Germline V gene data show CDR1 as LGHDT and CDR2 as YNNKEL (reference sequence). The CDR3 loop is CASSPRGGQGEQYV. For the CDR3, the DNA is TGTGCCAGCAGCCCTAGGGGGGGGCAGGGGGAGCAGTACGTC.

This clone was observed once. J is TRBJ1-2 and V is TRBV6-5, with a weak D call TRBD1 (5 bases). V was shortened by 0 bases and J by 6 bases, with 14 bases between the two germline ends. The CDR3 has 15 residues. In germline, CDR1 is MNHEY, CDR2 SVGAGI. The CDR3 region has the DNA TGTGCCAGCAGTTACTCCGGCAGCGGGGGACATGGCTACACCTTC. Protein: CASSYSGSGGHGYTF.